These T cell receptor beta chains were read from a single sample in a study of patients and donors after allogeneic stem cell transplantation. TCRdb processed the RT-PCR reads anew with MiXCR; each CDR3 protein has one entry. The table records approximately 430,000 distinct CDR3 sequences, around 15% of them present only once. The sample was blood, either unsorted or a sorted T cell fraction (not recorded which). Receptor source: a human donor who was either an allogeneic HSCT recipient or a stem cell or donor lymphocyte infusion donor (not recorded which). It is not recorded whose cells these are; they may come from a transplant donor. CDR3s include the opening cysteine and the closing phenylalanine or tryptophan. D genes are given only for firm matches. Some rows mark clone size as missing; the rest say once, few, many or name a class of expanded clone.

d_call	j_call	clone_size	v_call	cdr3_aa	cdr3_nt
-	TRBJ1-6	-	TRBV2	CASSEQGGSPPHF	TGTGCCAGCAGTGAGCAGGGAGGTTCACCCCCCCACTTT
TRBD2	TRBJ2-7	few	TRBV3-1	CASSQDGLAGLEQYF	TGTGCCAGCAGCCAAGATGGGCTAGCGGGGCTCGAGCAGTACTTC
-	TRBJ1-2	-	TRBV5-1	CASSSLGRNYGYTF	TGCGCCAGCAGCTCCCTCGGTCGTAACTATGGCTACACCTTC
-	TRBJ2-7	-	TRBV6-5	CASSYSGGPYEQYF	TGTGCCAGCAGTTACTCCGGGGGACCCTACGAGCAGTACTTC
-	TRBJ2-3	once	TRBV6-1	CASSNQGRLYTQYF	TGTGCCAGCAGTAACCAGGGTCGGTTATATACGCAGTATTTT
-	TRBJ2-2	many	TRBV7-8	CASSRGSIPGELFF	TGTGCCAGCAGCCGAGGCTCTATCCCCGGGGAGCTGTTTTTT
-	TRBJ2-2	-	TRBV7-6	CASTPFGGITGELFF	TGTGCCAGCACCCCCTTCGGAGGGATCACCGGGGAGCTGTTTTTT
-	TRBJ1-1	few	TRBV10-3	CAISESGTRPHEAFF	TGTGCCATCAGTGAGTCGGGGACGCGACCCCATGAAGCTTTCTTT
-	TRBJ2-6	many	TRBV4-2	CASSEVGANVLTF	TGTGCCAGCAGCGAAGTCGGGGCCAACGTCCTGACTTTC
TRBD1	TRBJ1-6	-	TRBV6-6	CAIGTARSPLHF	TGTGCCATCGGGACAGCCCGCTCACCCCTCCACTTT
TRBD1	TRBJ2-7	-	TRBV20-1	CSAQAGTGRNEQYF	TGCAGTGCGCAAGCCGGGACAGGGCGGAACGAGCAGTACTTC
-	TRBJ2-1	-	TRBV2	CASSRGTPSYNEQFF	TGTGCCAGCAGTCGCGGGACTCCCTCCTACAATGAGCAGTTCTTC
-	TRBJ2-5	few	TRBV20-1	CSAPPGTKETQYF	TGCAGTGCCCCTCCGGGGACCAAAGAGACCCAGTACTTC
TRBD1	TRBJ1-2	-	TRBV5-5	CASSLGTGRVYGYTF	TGTGCCAGCAGCTTGGGGACAGGGCGGGTCTATGGCTACACCTTC
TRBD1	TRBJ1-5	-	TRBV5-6	CASSFNRGSQPQHF	TGTGCCAGCAGCTTTAACAGGGGAAGTCAGCCCCAGCATTTT
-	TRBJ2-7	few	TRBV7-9	CASSLQTGFEQYF	TGTGCCAGCAGCTTACAAACAGGGTTCGAGCAGTACTTC
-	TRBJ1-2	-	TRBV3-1	CASSRGTGRLSYGYTF	TGTGCCAGCAGCCGGGGTACAGGGAGATTGAGCTATGGCTACACCTTC
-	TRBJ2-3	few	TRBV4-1	CASIRQDFTDTQYF	TGCGCCAGCATCAGACAGGATTTCACAGATACGCAGTATTTT
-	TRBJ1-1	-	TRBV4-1	CASSQEAGNTEAFF	TGCGCCAGCAGCCAAGAGGCAGGCAACACTGAAGCTTTCTTT